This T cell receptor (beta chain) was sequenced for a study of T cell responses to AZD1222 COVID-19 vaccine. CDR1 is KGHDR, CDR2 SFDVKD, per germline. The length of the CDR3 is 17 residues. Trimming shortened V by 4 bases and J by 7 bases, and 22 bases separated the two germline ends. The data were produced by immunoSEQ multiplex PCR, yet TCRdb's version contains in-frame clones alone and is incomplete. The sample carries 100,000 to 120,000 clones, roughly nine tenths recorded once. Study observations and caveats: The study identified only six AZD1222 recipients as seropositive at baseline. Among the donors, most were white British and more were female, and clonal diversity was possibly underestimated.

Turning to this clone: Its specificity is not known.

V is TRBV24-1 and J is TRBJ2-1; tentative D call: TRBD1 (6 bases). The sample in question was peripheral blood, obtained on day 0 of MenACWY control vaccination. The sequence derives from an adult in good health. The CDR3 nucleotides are TGTGCCACCAGTGAGGGCCGGCAGGGGCTATTTAGAAATGAGCAGTTCTTC. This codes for CATSEGRQGLFRNEQFF.